The clone carrying this T cell receptor (beta chain) was counted a few times. The sample is drawn from a study of early T cells in non-severe SARS-CoV-2 infection. The CDR3 is made up of 15 amino acids. Trimming took 6 bases from V and 8 from J; bases not matched to a gene: 11. Germline values: CDR1 MGHDK, CDR2 SYGVNS. TCRdb used MiXCR to reprocess the 5' RACE reads, holding one entry per CDR3 protein. The sample consists of 25,000 to 35,000 distinct CDR3 sequences, roughly 4.9% of them appearing once. The gene calls are TRBV25-1 and TRBJ2-1, with TRBD2 matching 9 bases. The clonotype comes from an adult who was a healthcare worker with PCR-confirmed SARS-CoV-2 infection or an uninfected control (not recorded which). Sequencing was performed on whole blood. Here the CDR3 reads CASSETSGSTHEQFF. CDR3 sequence (DNA): TGTGCCAGCAGCGAGACTAGCGGTTCAACTCATGAGCAGTTCTTC.